This T cell receptor beta chain is from a study of neurological immune-mediated disorders. One entry per CDR3 protein results from TCRdb running MiXCR on the 5' RACE reads. This table holds tens of thousands of distinct CDR3 sequences, about 5.2% found once. Study results and limitations: In HTLV-1-associated myelopathy, TCR clonal expansion was greatest, and in multiple sclerosis it was least, below healthy controls.

This clonotype has at least ten counts. Its antigen remains unidentified. J lost 7 bases, V lost 4 bases, and 9 bases had no gene match. The CDR3 is made up of 14 amino acids. From germline, CDR1 is SGHRS and CDR2 YFSETQ. Sequencing input: PBMCs. The receptor's source is a woman in her 30s with multiple sclerosis. This chain joins TRBV5-1 and TRBJ2-7, with 9 nucleotides matching TRBD1. The CDR3 loop reads CASSARDRALEQYF. CDR3 in DNA: TGCGCCAGCAGCGCACGGGACAGGGCCCTGGAGCAGTACTTC.